This is a list of T cell receptor beta chains from one sample in a study of response to subunit inactivated influenza vaccine. One entry per CDR3 protein, called by TCRdb with MiXCR from the RT-PCR reads. The data contain about 500,000 distinct CDR3 sequences, 15% to 20% of them singletons. The sample was CD4+ T cells sorted from PBMCs, taken 23 to 25 months after vaccination. These receptors all come from a man aged 50-75 years who received an inactivated influenza vaccine. CDR3s include the opening cysteine and the closing phenylalanine or tryptophan. A D gene is named only where the DNA matches it firmly. The size field is filled for only some rows; it gives once, few, many or a size class.

size: NA
length: 13
D: NA
V: TRBV7-6
J: TRBJ2-5
CDR3: CASSSSGFETQYF
DNA: TGTGCCAGCAGCTCTTCAGGGTTTGAGACCCAGTACTTC

size: NA
length: 14
D: TRBD1
V: TRBV19
J: TRBJ1-5
CDR3: CASSSQTGVQPQHF
DNA: TGTGCCAGTAGTAGCCAGACAGGGGTTCAGCCCCAGCATTTT

size: many
length: 13
D: NA
V: TRBV12-3/TRBV12-4
J: TRBJ1-1
CDR3: CASSFKSRTEAFF
DNA: TGTGCCAGCAGTTTCAAGAGCCGGACTGAAGCTTTCTTT

size: NA
length: 15
D: TRBD1
V: TRBV10-3
J: TRBJ2-7
CDR3: CAINRDRAPSYEQYF
DNA: TGTGCCATCAACCGAGACAGGGCCCCTTCCTACGAGCAGTACTTC

size: many
length: 18
D: NA
V: TRBV7-8
J: TRBJ2-3
CDR3: CASSLAGIGLSTTDTQYF
DNA: TGTGCCAGCAGCTTAGCGGGTATTGGACTGTCGACCACAGATACGCAGTATTTT

size: many
length: 14
D: TRBD1
V: TRBV28
J: TRBJ2-7
CDR3: CASRWGQASYEQYF
DNA: TGTGCCAGCAGATGGGGACAGGCGTCCTACGAGCAGTACTTC

size: NA
length: 14
D: NA
V: TRBV5-1
J: TRBJ1-4
CDR3: CASSLDYSNEKLFF
DNA: TGCGCCAGCAGCTTGGATTACAGTAATGAAAAACTGTTTTTT

size: few
length: 16
D: TRBD1
V: TRBV4-1
J: TRBJ2-1
CDR3: CASSQGTGQGYNEQFF
DNA: TGCGCCAGCAGCCAAGGGACGGGACAGGGCTACAATGAGCAGTTCTTC

size: few
length: 15
D: NA
V: TRBV20-1
J: TRBJ2-7
CDR3: CSASATHQGKYEQYF
DNA: TGCAGTGCTAGCGCGACTCATCAGGGGAAATACGAGCAGTACTTC

size: NA
length: 14
D: TRBD1
V: TRBV12-3/TRBV12-4
J: TRBJ2-7
CDR3: CASSSRDRGAEQYF
DNA: TGTGCCAGCAGTTCAAGGGACAGGGGAGCCGAGCAGTACTTC

size: NA
length: 14
D: TRBD2
V: TRBV12-3/TRBV12-4
J: TRBJ2-1
CDR3: CASTRTSGANEQFF
DNA: TGTGCCAGCACCCGGACTAGCGGGGCCAATGAGCAGTTCTTC

size: many
length: 12
D: NA
V: TRBV5-1
J: TRBJ2-5
CDR3: CASSLGYETQYF
DNA: TGCGCCAGCAGCTTGGGGTACGAGACCCAGTACTTC

size: few
length: 15
D: NA
V: TRBV4-1
J: TRBJ2-1
CDR3: CASSPPWAQYNEQFF
DNA: TGCGCCAGCAGCCCCCCTTGGGCACAATACAATGAGCAGTTCTTC

size: few
length: 14
D: NA
V: TRBV20-1
J: TRBJ1-4
CDR3: CSARDIRVKEKLFF
DNA: TGCAGTGCTAGAGATATCAGGGTTAAGGAAAAACTGTTTTTT

size: NA
length: 15
D: NA
V: TRBV19
J: TRBJ1-1
CDR3: CASKSGSFLAAEAFF
DNA: TGTGCCAGTAAGAGTGGGTCGTTCCTCGCCGCTGAAGCTTTCTTT

size: many
length: 13
D: TRBD1
V: TRBV10-3
J: TRBJ2-1
CDR3: CAIKGQGSDEQFF
DNA: TGTGCCATCAAAGGACAGGGATCAGATGAGCAGTTCTTC

size: NA
length: 17
D: NA
V: TRBV6-1
J: TRBJ1-5
CDR3: CASSEALRTVSNQPQHF
DNA: TGTGCCAGCAGTGAAGCGCTTAGGACAGTAAGCAATCAGCCCCAGCATTTT

size: few
length: 21
D: TRBD2
V: TRBV12-3/TRBV12-4
J: TRBJ2-2
CDR3: CASSLAWSSGGAWVDTGELFF
DNA: TGTGCCAGCAGTTTAGCTTGGAGTAGCGGGGGGGCGTGGGTCGACACCGGGGAGCTGTTTTTT

size: few
length: 15
D: NA
V: TRBV3-1
J: TRBJ2-5
CDR3: CASSQDPQRAETQYF
DNA: TGTGCCAGCAGCCAAGATCCTCAGCGGGCGGAGACCCAGTACTTC

size: few
length: 15
D: TRBD1
V: TRBV10-3
J: TRBJ1-1
CDR3: CAISPITGGNTEAFF
DNA: TGTGCCATCTCCCCTATTACAGGGGGGAACACTGAAGCTTTCTTT

size: NA
length: 14
D: TRBD1
V: TRBV20-1
J: TRBJ2-7
CDR3: CSAIRTGGRAEQYF
DNA: TGCAGTGCTATCAGGACAGGGGGTAGAGCCGAGCAGTACTTC

size: many
length: 15
D: NA
V: TRBV25-1
J: TRBJ1-1
CDR3: CASSESLAGDTEAFF
DNA: TGTGCCAGCAGTGAGTCCCTGGCGGGGGATACTGAAGCTTTCTTT

size: NA
length: 14
D: TRBD2
V: TRBV5-1
J: TRBJ2-1
CDR3: CASSSAGVGNEQFF
DNA: TGCGCCAGCAGTTCAGCGGGAGTCGGCAATGAGCAGTTCTTC

size: many
length: 11
D: NA
V: TRBV29-1
J: TRBJ1-1
CDR3: CSGGQNTEAFF
DNA: TGCAGCGGGGGACAGAACACTGAAGCTTTCTTT

size: NA
length: 17
D: TRBD2
V: TRBV6-2/TRBV6-3
J: TRBJ2-3
CDR3: CASRRRLAESSTDTQYF
DNA: TGTGCCAGCAGACGACGACTAGCAGAATCTAGCACAGATACGCAGTATTTT

size: NA
length: 16
D: NA
V: TRBV6-1
J: TRBJ1-6
CDR3: CASKIPHRVSNSPLHF
DNA: TGTGCCAGCAAGATACCTCACAGGGTGTCGAATTCACCCCTCCACTTT

size: NA
length: 13
D: NA
V: TRBV29-1
J: TRBJ1-2
CDR3: CSVGQGQDYGYTF
DNA: TGCAGCGTTGGGCAGGGGCAGGACTATGGCTACACCTTC

size: few
length: 15
D: TRBD1
V: TRBV29-1
J: TRBJ2-3
CDR3: CSVSLPDRGADTQYF
DNA: TGCAGCGTTAGTCTTCCGGACAGGGGGGCAGATACGCAGTATTTT

size: NA
length: 15
D: NA
V: TRBV6-5
J: TRBJ2-2
CDR3: CASSYSGDKTGELFF
DNA: TGTGCCAGCAGTTACTCGGGGGATAAGACCGGGGAGCTGTTTTTT

size: NA
length: 11
D: NA
V: TRBV6-5
J: TRBJ1-2
CDR3: CATYSGGGYTF
DNA: TGTGCCACCTACTCCGGTGGAGGCTACACCTTC

size: NA
length: 11
D: NA
V: TRBV29-1
J: TRBJ1-1
CDR3: CSVVTAPEAFF
DNA: TGCAGCGTTGTAACAGCTCCCGAAGCTTTCTTT

size: NA
length: 15
D: TRBD1
V: TRBV4-2
J: TRBJ2-7
CDR3: CASSQDNRGSYEQYF
DNA: TGTGCCAGCAGCCAAGACAACAGGGGCTCCTACGAGCAGTACTTC

size: NA
length: 16
D: TRBD2
V: TRBV7-2
J: TRBJ2-1
CDR3: CASSLVPLAGGNEQFF
DNA: TGTGCCAGCAGCTTAGTTCCCCTAGCGGGGGGGAATGAGCAGTTCTTC

size: NA
length: 16
D: NA
V: TRBV4-1
J: TRBJ2-2
CDR3: CASSQEAALNTGELFF
DNA: TGCGCCAGCAGCCAAGAAGCGGCGCTGAACACCGGGGAGCTGTTTTTT

size: few
length: 16
D: TRBD1
V: TRBV11-1
J: TRBJ2-7
CDR3: CASSPIRGQGINEQYF
DNA: TGTGCCAGCAGCCCCATCAGAGGACAGGGGATCAACGAGCAGTACTTC

size: NA
length: 14
D: NA
V: TRBV11-3
J: TRBJ2-3
CDR3: CASSLWGDTDTQYF
DNA: TGTGCCAGCAGCCTGTGGGGGGACACAGATACGCAGTATTTT

size: NA
length: 14
D: TRBD1
V: TRBV20-1
J: TRBJ1-4
CDR3: CSARPTGDGEKLFF
DNA: TGCAGTGCTAGGCCGACAGGGGATGGGGAAAAACTGTTTTTT

size: NA
length: 13
D: TRBD2
V: TRBV10-3
J: TRBJ2-2
CDR3: CATRTSGSGELFF
DNA: TGTGCCACGCGGACTAGCGGGAGTGGGGAGCTGTTTTTT

size: few
length: 16
D: TRBD1
V: TRBV10-3
J: TRBJ2-7
CDR3: CAISESEGRDSYEQYF
DNA: TGTGCCATCAGTGAGTCCGAAGGCCGGGACAGCTACGAGCAGTACTTC

size: NA
length: 15
D: TRBD2
V: TRBV10-3
J: TRBJ2-1
CDR3: CAISESGLVSNEQFF
DNA: TGTGCCATCAGTGAGTCGGGACTAGTTTCCAATGAGCAGTTCTTC

size: NA
length: 15
D: TRBD2
V: TRBV5-1
J: TRBJ2-1
CDR3: CASSTGGTAGGEQFF
DNA: TGCGCCAGCAGCACTGGTGGGACCGCGGGGGGGGAGCAGTTCTTC

size: few
length: 15
D: TRBD2
V: TRBV11-1
J: TRBJ2-3
CDR3: CASSRGVAGTNTQYF
DNA: TGTGCCAGCAGCCGGGGGGTAGCGGGGACTAATACGCAGTATTTT

size: NA
length: 15
D: TRBD1
V: TRBV5-4
J: TRBJ2-3
CDR3: CASSSTGGAADTQYF
DNA: TGTGCCAGCAGCTCGACAGGGGGAGCCGCAGATACGCAGTATTTT

size: few
length: 11
D: TRBD1
V: TRBV6-1
J: TRBJ1-2
CDR3: CARGTGNGYTF
DNA: TGTGCCAGGGGGACAGGGAATGGCTACACCTTC

size: NA
length: 14
D: TRBD2
V: TRBV20-1
J: TRBJ2-7
CDR3: CSARISGSSYEQYF
DNA: TGCAGTGCTAGAATTAGCGGGAGCTCCTACGAGCAGTACTTC

size: few
length: 16
D: TRBD2
V: TRBV20-1
J: TRBJ2-5
CDR3: CSASSAGGSYQETQYF
DNA: TGCAGTGCTAGTTCCGCGGGAGGCTCGTACCAAGAGACCCAGTACTTC

size: few
length: 13
D: NA
V: TRBV11-2
J: TRBJ2-5
CDR3: CASSAGLQETQYF
DNA: TGTGCCAGCAGCGCTGGACTACAAGAGACCCAGTACTTC

size: few
length: 17
D: NA
V: TRBV4-3
J: TRBJ2-2
CDR3: CASSQDVWPANTGELFF
DNA: TGCGCCAGCAGCCAAGATGTATGGCCAGCGAACACCGGGGAGCTGTTTTTT

size: NA
length: 14
D: TRBD1
V: TRBV5-5
J: TRBJ1-1
CDR3: CASTKTGGNTEAFF
DNA: TGTGCCAGCACGAAGACAGGGGGGAACACTGAAGCTTTCTTT

size: NA
length: 17
D: TRBD1
V: TRBV5-1
J: TRBJ1-6
CDR3: CASSLADRTSDNSPLHF
DNA: TGCGCCAGCAGCTTGGCGGACAGGACCTCGGATAATTCACCCCTCCACTTT

size: NA
length: 11
D: NA
V: TRBV6-2/TRBV6-3
J: TRBJ2-3
CDR3: CASSPRNTQYF
DNA: TGTGCCAGCTCCCCTCGGAATACGCAGTATTTT

size: few
length: 13
D: NA
V: TRBV25-1
J: TRBJ1-2
CDR3: CASSDGLTMDYTF
DNA: TGTGCCAGCAGTGACGGACTAACTATGGACTACACCTTC

size: many
length: 14
D: NA
V: TRBV15
J: TRBJ2-5
CDR3: CATSGRGGMETQYF
DNA: TGTGCCACCAGCGGAAGGGGCGGGATGGAGACCCAGTACTTC

size: NA
length: 15
D: NA
V: TRBV28
J: TRBJ1-1
CDR3: CASRRPDTPATEAFF
DNA: TGTGCCAGCAGACGCCCTGACACTCCGGCCACTGAAGCTTTCTTT

size: NA
length: 16
D: NA
V: TRBV6-2/TRBV6-3
J: TRBJ1-5
CDR3: CASSYWGRSVNQPQHF
DNA: TGTGCCAGCAGTTACTGGGGCAGATCGGTCAATCAGCCCCAGCATTTT

size: few
length: 16
D: TRBD2
V: TRBV20-1
J: TRBJ2-1
CDR3: CSARDVASGNHNEQFF
DNA: TGCAGTGCTAGAGATGTGGCCAGCGGGAATCACAATGAGCAGTTCTTC

size: NA
length: 11
D: NA
V: TRBV20-1
J: TRBJ1-1
CDR3: CSALNSLEAFF
DNA: TGCAGTGCTCTAAACTCCCTTGAAGCTTTCTTT

size: NA
length: 16
D: NA
V: TRBV5-1
J: TRBJ1-5
CDR3: CASSLGSGNSNQPQHF
DNA: TGCGCCAGCAGCTTGGGTTCAGGGAATAGCAATCAGCCCCAGCATTTT

size: NA
length: 15
D: TRBD2
V: TRBV5-4
J: TRBJ2-7
CDR3: CASSLRGVKSYEQYF
DNA: TGTGCCAGCAGCCTCCGGGGGGTAAAGTCCTACGAGCAGTACTTC

size: many
length: 14
D: TRBD2
V: TRBV27
J: TRBJ2-7
CDR3: CASSLGGRVYEQYF
DNA: TGTGCCAGCAGTTTGGGAGGGCGTGTTTACGAGCAGTACTTC